The 27 T cell receptor beta chains below come from one sample, sequenced in a study of T cell responses to AZD1222 COVID-19 vaccine. Sequencing used immunoSEQ multiplex PCR; TCRdb keeps in-frame clones, though not all of them. The sample has about 79,000 clones; roughly 85% are singletons. The source was peripheral blood, collected 28 days after the second AZD1222 dose. The origin of the receptors is an adult who received the AZD1222 COVID-19 vaccine.

The chain links TRBV19 to TRBJ1-5, with D uncertain. The CDR3 loop spans 16 amino acids. From germline, CDR1 is LNHDA and CDR2 SQIVND (reference sequence). V dropped 5 bases and J dropped 3 bases, with 17 bases sitting between them. CDR3 DNA sequence: TGTGCCAGTAGTGTACAAGTCGGCCGCCACAATCAGCCCCAGCATTTT. It encodes CASSVQVGRHNQPQHF.

This clone was observed a few times. J is TRBJ1-5 and V is TRBV7-8, with D maybe TRBD1 (6 bases). This CDR3 has 17 residues. V was pared by 5 bases and J by 4 bases, with 21 bases between. Germline-derived CDR1 and CDR2 are SGHVS and FQNEAQ. CDR3 sequence: CASSLDRAPRGNQPQHF. Written as DNA, the CDR3 is TGTGCCAGCAGCCTAGATCGGGCACCGAGGGGGAATCAGCCCCAGCATTTT.

V gene TRBV7-9 combines with J gene TRBJ1-1; 8 nucleotides agree with TRBD1. CDR3 size: 14 residues. Looked up from germline, CDR1 is SEHNR and CDR2 is FQNEAQ (reference sequence). The junction had 8 bases not matched to a gene; V was cut back by 1 base and J by 10 bases. CDR3 DNA sequence: TGTGCCAGCAGCTTAGTTGGACAGGGCAGCGGAGCTTTCTTT. As protein: CASSLVGQGSGAFF.

This clone has a handful of counts. CDR3 protein: CASSDRWASDEQYF. The DNA for the CDR3 is TGTGCCAGCAGCGACCGGTGGGCCTCGGACGAGCAGTACTTC. The chain uses TRBV6-5 and TRBJ2-7; D is ambiguous. The CDR3 spans 14 residues. Germline V CDR1 and CDR2: MNHEY, SVGAGI. Between the trimmed V and J ends, which lost 6 bases and 5 bases, there was a span of 17 bases.

This chain connects TRBV28 to TRBJ2-7; possible D gene TRBD2, 6 bases. Germline CDR1 MDHEN, CDR2 SYDVKM. The V gene lost 5 bases and the J gene lost 8 bases, with 19 bases spanning the gap. CDR3 length equals 14 residues. The CDR3 here is CASSNLRGEDKQYF. The CDR3 nucleotides read TGTGCCAGCAGTAACCTACGTGGGGAGGACAAGCAGTACTTC.

The chain recombines TRBV28 with TRBJ2-4; 7 nucleotides align to TRBD1. The CDR3 loop spans 17 amino acids. Germline lookup yields CDR1 MDHEN and CDR2 SYDVKM. The V and J ends lost 5 bases and 0 bases, in that order; junction bases with no gene match: 10. CDR3 bases: TGTGCCAGCAGTACCGTCGGGCAGGGGGTAGCCAAAAACATTCAGTACTTC. Translation: CASSTVGQGVAKNIQYF.

This sequence joins TRBV6-5 and TRBJ2-7; D not resolved. The CDR3 contains 13 residues. CDR1 is MNHEY and CDR2 is SVGAGI in the germline V gene. V lost 1 base and J 1 base, leaving 5 bases between the germline ends. The CDR3 coding sequence is TGTGCCAGCAGTTACTACTCATCCTACGAGCAGTACTTC. Protein sequence: CASSYYSSYEQYF.

This clone has more than one count but fewer than ten. The chain employs TRBV5-6 and TRBJ1-5, with 8 bases matching TRBD1. Germline lookup yields CDR1 SGHDT and CDR2 YYEEEE. The J segment lost 1 base and the V segment lost 4 bases, leaving 7 bases of the junction unmatched. The CDR3 sequence is 16 residues long. The CDR3 bases are TGTGCCAGCAGCCAGGGGGCTGGATTAAGCAATCAGCCCCAGCATTTT. Protein sequence: CASSQGAGLSNQPQHF.

The rearrangement links TRBV30 to TRBJ1-5; D ambiguous. The germline gives CDR1 GTSNPN, CDR2 SVGIG (reference sequence). The CDR3 is 13 residues long. V was pared by 3 bases and J by 1 base, with 7 bases between. In nucleotides, the CDR3 is TGTGCCTGGAGCGCCGGGAGCAATCAGCCCCAGCATTTT. Protein product: CAWSAGSNQPQHF.

This chain joins TRBV12-3 or TRBV12-4 and TRBJ1-5, with TRBD1 matching over 7 bases. After removal of 8 bases from V and 4 bases from J, the junction contained 5 bases not matched to a gene. The CDR3 covers 13 residues. This chain's CDR3 is CASGPQGNQPQHF. CDR3 DNA sequence: TGTGCCAGCGGCCCACAGGGGAATCAGCCCCAGCATTTT.

CDR3 in DNA: TGTGCCAGCAGCACTAGGACGGAGAACACTGAAGCTTTCTTT. Translating it yields CASSTRTENTEAFF. The V and J genes are TRBV11-2 and TRBJ1-1; unclear D gene. The V and J ends lost 5 bases and 1 base respectively, with 11 bases between them. This CDR3 is built from 14 residues. From germline, CDR1 is SGHAT and CDR2 FQNNGV.

Written as DNA, the CDR3 is TGTGCCAGCAGCCTGGAGGGGACAGATCAGTTCTTC. Its translation: CASSLEGTDQFF. The rearrangement links TRBV7-9 to TRBJ2-1, with D maybe TRBD1 (7 bases). CDR3 length: 12 residues. The germline V and J ends were trimmed by 5 bases and 13 bases, with 15 bases remaining between them. Germline V lookup: CDR1 SEHNR, CDR2 FQNEAQ (reference sequence).

The V and J genes are TRBV28 and TRBJ2-2; D is ambiguous. Germline V gene lookup returns CDR1 MDHEN and CDR2 SYDVKM. Trimming stripped 6 bases from V and 6 bases from J, with 11 bases between. This CDR3 region has 13 residues. CDR3 sequence: CASRMNLPGELFF. DNA for the CDR3: TGTGCCAGCAGGATGAATCTCCCCGGGGAGCTGTTTTTT.

The chain has TRBV19 and TRBJ2-7; D is undetermined. The germline gives CDR1 LNHDA, CDR2 SQIVND (reference sequence). V was cut by 5 bases and J by 3 bases, with 14 bases left in between. There are 14 residues in the CDR3. CDR3 protein: CASSPPGTYYEQYF. For the CDR3, the DNA is TGTGCCAGTAGTCCTCCGGGCACATACTACGAGCAGTACTTC. Full variable domain (remainder filled in from reference TRBV19 and TRBJ2-7): DGGITQSPKYLFRKEGQNVTLSCEQNLNHDAMYWYRQDPGQGLRLIYYSQIVNDFQKGDIAEGYSVSREKKESFPLTVTSAQKNPTAFYLCASSPPGTYYEQYFGPGTRLTVT.

The genes are TRBV13 and TRBJ1-2, with 9 bases aligning to TRBD1. The ends lost 3 bases at V and 14 bases at J; junction bases unmatched: 10. The CDR3 sequence is 13 residues long. The germline V gene encodes CDR1 PRHDT and CDR2 FYEKMQ (reference sequence). CDR3 in amino acids: CASSFGQGRAGTF. The CDR3 region has the DNA TGTGCCAGCAGCTTTGGACAGGGGAGGGCAGGAACCTTC.

Written as DNA, the CDR3 is TGTGCCAGCAGCGTAGGAGTCCGGACAGGGGTGGAGGAGCAGTACTTC. Residues: CASSVGVRTGVEEQYF. V is TRBV9 and J is TRBJ2-7, with TRBD1 identical over 9 bases. With 0 bases clipped from V and 7 bases from J, the junction kept 11 bases outside the gene matches. Looked up from germline, CDR1 is SGDLS and CDR2 is YYNGEE. There are 16 residues in the CDR3.

This rearrangement joins TRBV6-5 to TRBJ1-5, with 8 positions matching TRBD1. Per germline, CDR1 MNHEY and CDR2 SVGAGI. This CDR3 has 15 amino acids. The junction had 9 bases not matched to a gene; V was cut back by 4 bases and J by 7 bases. CDR3 region: CASSSNGQGRQPQHF. CDR3 in DNA: TGTGCCAGCAGTTCCAACGGACAGGGTAGGCAGCCCCAGCATTTT.

The chain carries TRBV4-1 and TRBJ2-7; 7 bases line up with TRBD2. Germline V gene lookup returns CDR1 MGHRA and CDR2 YSYEKL. CDR3 length: 15 residues. The ends lost 1 base at V and 3 bases at J; junction bases unmatched: 6. The DNA for the CDR3 is TGCGCCAGCAGCCAAGCAGGGCTAGCGGACTACGAGCAGTACTTC. Its translation is CASSQAGLADYEQYF.

The chain employs TRBV19 and TRBJ1-2, with 7 bases matching TRBD1. The V segment lost 4 bases and the J segment 6 bases; nucleotides outside the gene matches: 11. The CDR3 has 15 residues. CDR1 LNHDA and CDR2 SQIVND come from the germline V gene (reference sequence). The CDR3 coding sequence is TGTGCCAGTAGTACAAACACCGGGACAGTCGATGGCTACACCTTC. Its translation: CASSTNTGTVDGYTF.

The rearrangement uses TRBV5-4 and TRBJ1-1, with a tentative D call TRBD1 (6 bases). In germline, CDR1 is SGHNT, CDR2 YYREEE (reference sequence). Trimming took off 4 bases at V and 4 bases at J, with 11 bases between the two ends. The CDR3 covers 13 residues. In nucleotides, the CDR3 is TGTGCCAGCAGCACCGACAGGAGCACTGAAGCTTTCTTT. It encodes CASSTDRSTEAFF.

The chain recombines TRBV4-3 with TRBJ2-2; TRBD2 agrees at 8 bases. V lost 1 base and J lost 5; bases outside the gene matches: 6. The CDR3 runs to 16 residues. Germline loops: CDR1 LGHNA, CDR2 YSLEER. CDR3 nucleotides: TGCGCCAGCAGCCAAGGGGGGACTAGGGGGACCGGGGAGCTGTTTTTT. Its translation: CASSQGGTRGTGELFF.

The rearrangement links TRBV5-1 to TRBJ1-2; D unclear. The CDR3 loop spans 16 amino acids. Germline CDR1 reads SGHRS; CDR2 reads YFSETQ. Trimming left V 0 bases short and J 2 bases short, with 14 bases between. DNA of the CDR3: TGCGCCAGCAGCTTGGATTTTCCGGGCCGAAACTATGGCTACACCTTC. It yields the protein CASSLDFPGRNYGYTF. The whole variable domain, filled in from reference TRBV5-1 and TRBJ1-2, reads KAGVTQTPRYLIKTRGQQVTLSCSPISGHRSVSWYQQTPGQGLQFLFEYFSETQRNKGNFPGRFSGRQFSNSRSEMNVSTLELGDSALYLCASSLDFPGRNYGYTFGSGTRLTVV.

This clone was detected only once. The chain is built from TRBV19 and TRBJ2-5, with a tentative D call TRBD2 (5 bases). The CDR3 is 10 amino acids. Germline V gene lookup returns CDR1 LNHDA and CDR2 SQIVND (reference sequence). The germline V and J ends were trimmed by 9 bases and 4 bases, with 6 bases remaining between them. The CDR3 sequence is CASGVETQYF. The DNA for the CDR3 is TGTGCCAGCGGGGTAGAGACCCAGTACTTC.

This clone has at least ten counts. The rearrangement links TRBV7-9 to TRBJ1-1; D ambiguous. There are 12 residues in the CDR3. V lost 1 base and J lost 3, with 3 bases in between. CDR1 is SEHNR, CDR2 FQNEAQ, per germline (reference sequence). The chain's CDR3 is CASSLGYTEAFF. CDR3 bases: TGTGCCAGCAGCTTAGGGTACACTGAAGCTTTCTTT.

The gene calls are TRBV28 and TRBJ1-5, with D unclear. CDR1 and CDR2 from the germline V gene are MDHEN and SYDVKM. This CDR3 has 15 amino acids. The germline V and J ends were trimmed by 5 bases and 2 bases, with 13 bases remaining between them. The CDR3 sequence: CASSPGHEGNQPQHF. As DNA, the CDR3 is TGTGCCAGCAGTCCAGGCCACGAGGGCAATCAGCCCCAGCATTTT.

The rearrangement uses TRBV2 and TRBJ2-3, with a weak D call TRBD2 (6 bases). This CDR3 has 15 amino acids. From germline, CDR1 is SNHLY and CDR2 FYNNEI. The V and J ends lost 0 bases and 0 bases respectively, with 7 bases between them. The CDR3 DNA sequence: TGTGCCAGCAGTGAAGCCGGGACTAGCACAGATACGCAGTATTTT. It yields the protein CASSEAGTSTDTQYF.

This chain joins TRBV5-4 and TRBJ2-1; D remains unclear. With 2 bases removed from V and 0 bases from J, the gap between germline ends came to 15 bases. The CDR3 is made up of 17 amino acids. CDR1 and CDR2 from the germline V gene are SGHNT and YYREEE (reference sequence). CDR3 in amino acids: CASSLLLVASSYNEQFF. In nucleotides, the CDR3 is TGTGCCAGCAGCTTATTGCTTGTGGCCAGCTCCTACAATGAGCAGTTCTTC. The whole variable domain, remainder taken from reference TRBV5-4 and TRBJ2-1, is ETGVTQSPTHLIKTRGQQVTLRCSSQSGHNTVSWYQQALGQGPQFIFQYYREEENGRGNFPPRFSGLQFPNYSSELNVNALELDDSALYLCASSLLLVASSYNEQFFGPGTRLTVL.